This T cell receptor (beta chain) derives from a study of cytomegalovirus exposure and HLA in healthy donors. At the level of the study: Researchers previously reported finding just under 120 million unique TCR beta sequences from about 179 million T cells. Study results and caveats: Later genetic work tied a missense DCLRE1C variant to beta-chain V and J trimming.

A remark on this clone: Its specificity is not known.

The germline CDR1 and CDR2 sequences are MDHEN and SYDVKM. This CDR3 spans 14 amino acids. V was pared by 2 bases and J by 2 bases, with 9 bases between. PCR used 60 Vbeta primers and 13 Jbeta primers. This table comes from immunoSEQ multiplex PCR, and its TCRdb copy is limited to in-frame clones, with some not included. Of approximately 91,000 clones detected, around 70% appear once; the ten largest clones hold roughly 1.2%. Sequencing was carried out using PBMCs. This clonotype originated in a female donor in good health and CMV-seronegative. The chain has TRBV28 and TRBJ1-2, with D perhaps matching TRBD1 (5 bases). The CDR3: CASSLGGTNYGYTF. The CDR3 DNA sequence: TGTGCCAGCAGTTTAGGCGGGACCAACTATGGCTACACCTTC.